This T cell receptor (beta chain) was documented in a study of T cell changes during pregnancy in multiple sclerosis. Profiled with immunoSEQ multiplex PCR; TCRdb holds only in-frame clones, not every one. The sample carries just under 35,000 clones, about nine tenths recorded once. The CDR3 is 15 residues long. Trimming took 4 bases from V and 3 from J, leaving 12 bases between them. Germline values: CDR1 SGHVS, CDR2 FNYEAQ. The sample consisted of peripheral blood, taken in the second trimester of pregnancy. This clonotype originated in a female donor in good health, enrolled as a control in a pregnancy study. The genes are TRBV7-6 and TRBJ1-4, with D unclear. CDR3 in DNA: TGTGCCAGCAGCTCGTCCAGTAGCTCTAATGAAAAACTGTTTTTT. Amino acid sequence: CASSSSSSSNEKLFF. Full variable domain (missing parts from reference TRBV7-6 and TRBJ1-4): GAGVSQSPRYKVTKRGQDVALRCDPISGHVSLYWYRQALGQGPEFLTYFNYEAQQDKSGLPNDRFSAERPEGSISTLTIQRTEQRDSAMYRCASSSSSSSNEKLFFGSGTQLSVL.